This is a list of T cell receptor beta chains from one sample in a study of blood T cells in healthy people across ages. In TCRdb, the 5' RACE reads were re-called with MiXCR into one record per CDR3 protein. The sample holds about 1.7 million distinct CDR3 sequences; about 30% are singletons and the top ten take 7% to 9%. Sequencing was carried out using blood. The receptors were sampled from a woman aged 25 to 39 in good health. Both conserved end residues are part of each CDR3. Each record gives: D gene, clone size, J gene, V gene, CDR3 protein, CDR3 DNA. D genes are given only for firm matches. Rows give clone size only sometimes, using once, few, many, or a class for an expanded clone.

>TRBD2|many|TRBJ2-3|TRBV2
CASNALAADTQYF
TGTGCCAGCAATGCTCTAGCGGCAGATACGCAGTATTTT
>NA|NA|TRBJ1-2|TRBV5-1
CASSLAGRSGYTF
TGCGCCAGCAGCTTGGCCGGGAGGTCTGGCTACACCTTC
>TRBD1|few|TRBJ2-1|TRBV4-2
CASSHETGQGRRDEQFF
TGTGCCAGCAGCCATGAGACGGGACAGGGTCGTCGCGATGAGCAGTTCTTC
>TRBD2|many|TRBJ2-7|TRBV12-3/TRBV12-4
CASSFSGEAYEQYF
TGTGCCAGCAGTTTTAGCGGGGAGGCCTACGAGCAGTACTTC
>TRBD1|few|TRBJ1-2|TRBV30
CAWNRGNYGYTF
TGTGCCTGGAACAGGGGCAACTATGGCTACACCTTC
>TRBD2|NA|TRBJ2-1|TRBV5-1
CASRGASGGRYNEQFF
TGCGCCAGCCGGGGGGCTAGCGGGGGGCGCTACAATGAGCAGTTCTTC
>TRBD1|many|TRBJ2-7|TRBV9
CASSGRDSHYEQYF
TGTGCCAGCAGCGGCCGGGACAGTCACTACGAGCAGTACTTC
>TRBD1|NA|TRBJ2-3|TRBV10-3
CAISESGQGSTRRDTQYF
TGTGCCATCAGTGAGTCCGGACAGGGATCGACACGAAGAGATACGCAGTATTTT
>TRBD2|NA|TRBJ2-3|TRBV12-5
CASGLGGLAEGDTQYF
TGTGCTAGTGGTTTGGGCGGACTAGCGGAGGGGGATACGCAGTATTTT
>NA|many|TRBJ2-4|TRBV20-1
CSARGPPENIQYF
TGCAGTGCCCGGGGGCCCCCCGAAAACATTCAGTACTTC
>NA|few|TRBJ1-6|TRBV3-1
CASSQDTWGSPLHF
TGTGCCAGCAGCCAAGATACATGGGGTTCACCCCTCCACTTT
>NA|many|TRBJ2-7|TRBV12-3/TRBV12-4
CASSMGHEQYF
TGTGCCAGCAGTATGGGACACGAGCAGTACTTC
>NA|few|TRBJ2-1|TRBV2
CASSFAGHSYNEQFF
TGTGCCAGCAGTTTCGCAGGGCACTCCTACAATGAGCAGTTCTTC
>NA|few|TRBJ1-2|TRBV28
CASSSLGTVYGYTF
TGTGCCAGCAGTTCCCTAGGAACAGTCTATGGCTACACCTTC
>TRBD1|many|TRBJ2-7|TRBV7-6
CASSPDRGNEQYF
TGTGCCAGCAGCCCGGACAGGGGGAACGAGCAGTACTTC
>TRBD1|few|TRBJ2-1|TRBV7-2
CASSWTDRESNEQFF
TGTGCCAGCAGCTGGACGGACAGGGAGTCTAATGAGCAGTTCTTC
>NA|NA|TRBJ1-2|TRBV2
CASSEPAGNYGYTF
TGTGCCAGCAGTGAACCGGCAGGAAACTATGGCTACACCTTC
>NA|NA|TRBJ2-7|TRBV7-2
CAGSLEGLPSYEQYF
TGTGCCGGCAGCTTAGAGGGACTTCCATCCTACGAGCAGTACTTC
>NA|many|TRBJ2-2|TRBV5-1
CASSLEVAGELFF
TGCGCCAGCAGCTTGGAGGTAGCCGGGGAGCTGTTTTTT
>NA|few|TRBJ2-3|TRBV12-3/TRBV12-4
CASSLRRGPTDTQYF
TGTGCCAGCAGTTTAAGGAGGGGACCCACAGATACGCAGTATTTT
>NA|few|TRBJ2-4|TRBV15
CATSRDRGQGGGEQYF
TGTGCCACCAGCAGAGATCGCGGTCAGGGAGGAGGAGAGCAGTACTTC
>NA|NA|TRBJ2-3|TRBV3-1
CASSQVLKRRGDTQYF
TGTGCCAGCAGCCAAGTACTCAAGCGGCGCGGAGATACGCAGTATTTT
>NA|NA|TRBJ2-5|TRBV30
CAWMDSQETQYF
TGTGCCTGGATGGACAGCCAAGAGACCCAGTACTTC
>TRBD2|NA|TRBJ2-5|TRBV6-1
CASSFTTSGGTGTQYF
TGTGCCAGCAGTTTTACGACTAGCGGGGGGACCGGGACCCAGTACTTC
>NA|once|TRBJ1-4|TRBV3-1
CASSQAAEKLFF
TGTGCCAGCAGCCAAGCAGCTGAAAAACTGTTTTTT
>TRBD2|NA|TRBJ2-2|TRBV7-2
CASSLRRGKRGRTGELFF
TGTGCCAGCAGCCTGCGCCGGGGGAAGCGGGGGAGAACCGGGGAGCTGTTTTTT
>NA|many|TRBJ2-7|TRBV20-1
CSARDDPQGPYSYEQYF
TGCAGTGCTAGAGATGACCCCCAGGGACCTTATAGCTACGAGCAGTACTTC
>NA|NA|TRBJ2-7|TRBV28
CASSLGGTTHYEQYF
TGTGCCAGCAGTCTAGGGGGGACCACGCACTACGAGCAGTACTTC
>NA|many|TRBJ2-6|TRBV29-1
CSVEDPGRSSGANVLTF
TGCAGCGTTGAAGATCCGGGACGGAGCTCTGGGGCCAACGTCCTGACTTTC
>NA|NA|TRBJ2-7|TRBV5-1
CASRGGEPASYEQYF
TGCGCCAGCAGGGGGGGAGAGCCAGCATCCTACGAGCAGTACTTC
>TRBD2|few|TRBJ2-1|TRBV2
CASSEGTSANEQFF
TGTGCCAGCAGTGAAGGGACTAGCGCAAATGAGCAGTTCTTC
>TRBD1|NA|TRBJ2-5|TRBV2
CASTGQAGETQYF
TGTGCCAGCACCGGACAGGCTGGGGAGACCCAGTACTTC
>TRBD2|NA|TRBJ2-1|TRBV3-1
CASSPSGSPYNGQFF
TGTGCCAGCAGCCCGAGCGGGAGCCCCTACAATGGGCAGTTCTTC
>NA|few|TRBJ2-5|TRBV7-7
CASSLIRAGAQETQYF
TGTGCCAGCAGCTTGATAAGGGCAGGGGCCCAAGAGACCCAGTACTTC
>TRBD1|few|TRBJ1-1|TRBV2
CASSGTGWGTEAFF
TGTGCCAGCAGTGGGACAGGATGGGGCACTGAAGCTTTCTTT
>NA|NA|TRBJ1-2|TRBV27
CASSLSLNNGYTF
TGTGCCAGCAGTTTATCCCTGAACAATGGCTACACCTTC
>NA|many|TRBJ2-7|TRBV12-3/TRBV12-4
CSSRAEFYEQYF
TGTTCCAGCAGGGCGGAGTTCTACGAGCAGTACTTC
>NA|NA|TRBJ1-3|TRBV7-2
CASSLNRDSQYF
TGTGCCAGCAGCCTAAACCGAGACAGCCAATATTTT
>TRBD2|many|TRBJ2-1|TRBV29-1
CSAETSGRLNEQFF
TGCAGCGCCGAGACTAGCGGGAGACTCAATGAGCAGTTCTTC
>NA|many|TRBJ2-1|TRBV2
CASSEAAGARNEQFF
TGTGCCAGCAGTGAAGCGGCAGGGGCGCGAAATGAGCAGTTCTTC
>TRBD1|many|TRBJ2-5|TRBV28
CATRLGQLETQYF
TGTGCCACCCGACTGGGACAGCTGGAGACCCAGTACTTC
>NA|NA|TRBJ2-7|TRBV27
CASSLLSGVRGSYEQYF
TGTGCCAGCAGTTTATTGTCAGGGGTCAGGGGATCCTACGAGCAGTACTTC
>NA|few|TRBJ2-3|TRBV20-1
CSADRPEADTQYF
TGCAGTGCTGACCGTCCGGAGGCAGATACGCAGTATTTT
>TRBD1|few|TRBJ2-3|TRBV5-6
CASSHDRDESGDTQYF
TGTGCCAGCAGCCATGACAGGGATGAATCTGGAGATACGCAGTATTTT
>TRBD1|NA|TRBJ1-1|TRBV12-3/TRBV12-4
CASSSPGGGSRTEAFF
TGTGCCAGCAGTTCCCCAGGGGGCGGGTCCAGAACTGAAGCTTTCTTT
>TRBD2|NA|TRBJ2-3|TRBV7-2
CASSLSGLAGAYRDTQYF
TGTGCCAGCAGCTTATCGGGACTAGCGGGAGCCTACAGAGATACGCAGTATTTT
>NA|many|TRBJ2-7|TRBV12-3/TRBV12-4
CASSLKSYEQYF
TGTGCCAGCAGTTTAAAGTCCTACGAGCAGTACTTC
>NA|NA|TRBJ2-7|TRBV6-1
CASMSPYEQYF
TGTGCCAGCATGTCGCCCTACGAGCAGTACTTC
>NA|few|TRBJ2-1|TRBV3-1
CATGLSSYNEQFF
TGTGCCACTGGACTGAGCTCCTACAATGAGCAGTTCTTC
>TRBD2|few|TRBJ2-3|TRBV3-1
CASSRGTSTLTDTQYF
TGTGCCAGCAGCCGCGGGACTAGCACCCTCACAGATACGCAGTATTTT
>TRBD2|NA|TRBJ2-3|TRBV10-3
CAIRPGGGTDTQYF
TGTGCCATCAGGCCCGGGGGGGGCACAGATACGCAGTATTTT
>NA|NA|TRBJ1-4|TRBV10-3
CASRIRLGEKLFF
TGTGCCTCCCGGATTAGACTTGGTGAAAAACTGTTTTTT
>NA|NA|TRBJ2-7|TRBV7-3
CANSDGPEQYF
TGTGCCAACAGTGACGGGCCCGAGCAGTACTTC
>TRBD2|many|TRBJ2-1|TRBV20-1
CSATALAGPHNEQFF
TGCAGTGCTACTGCACTAGCGGGACCTCACAATGAGCAGTTCTTC
>NA|few|TRBJ2-5|TRBV5-1
CASSSGPADETQYF
TGCGCCAGCAGCTCCGGCCCGGCAGACGAGACCCAGTACTTC
>NA|NA|TRBJ2-1|TRBV11-2
CASSLTPVNEQFF
TGTGCCAGCAGCTTGACTCCGGTCAATGAGCAGTTCTTC
>NA|few|TRBJ1-1|TRBV7-6
CASSLYGAEAFF
TGTGCCAGCAGCTTATACGGGGCAGAAGCTTTCTTT